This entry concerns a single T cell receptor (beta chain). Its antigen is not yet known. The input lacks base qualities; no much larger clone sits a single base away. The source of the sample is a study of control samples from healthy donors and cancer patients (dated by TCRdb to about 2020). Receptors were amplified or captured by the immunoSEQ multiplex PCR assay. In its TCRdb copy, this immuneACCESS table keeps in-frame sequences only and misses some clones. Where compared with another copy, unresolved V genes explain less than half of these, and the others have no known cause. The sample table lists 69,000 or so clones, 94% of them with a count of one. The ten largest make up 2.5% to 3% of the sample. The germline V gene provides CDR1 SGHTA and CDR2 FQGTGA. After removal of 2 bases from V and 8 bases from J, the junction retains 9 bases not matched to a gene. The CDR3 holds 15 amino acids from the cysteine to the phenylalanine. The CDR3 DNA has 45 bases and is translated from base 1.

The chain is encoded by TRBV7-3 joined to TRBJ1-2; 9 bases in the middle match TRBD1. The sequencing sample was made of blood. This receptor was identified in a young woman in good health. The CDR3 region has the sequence CASSLYAGTGFGYTF. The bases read TGTGCCAGCAGCTTATATGCCGGGACAGGGTTCGGCTACACCTTC.